Listed below are T cell receptor beta chains from one sample, sequenced in a study of cytomegalovirus exposure and HLA in healthy donors. Measured with immunoSEQ multiplex PCR; TCRdb has only the in-frame clones, and not every one. There are more than 90,000 clones in the sample; around 79% occur only once, and roughly 2% lies in the top ten. The sequencing input was PBMCs. These receptors originate from a woman aged 40 to 50 in good health and CMV-seronegative. CDR3s include the opening cysteine and the closing phenylalanine or tryptophan. The D gene is left open where the match is weak. Clone size is shown for a subset of rows, as once, few, many or a class of expanded clone.

cdr3_nt	cdr3_aa	clone_size	v_call	j_call	d_call
TGCACCAGCGCCCGGGGACAAAGGAACACTGAAGCTTTCTTT	CTSARGQRNTEAFF	.	TRBV1	TRBJ1-1	.
TGTGCCAGCAGTTTAGGGGAGGGCTCTGGAAACACCATATATTTT	CASSLGEGSGNTIYF	.	TRBV7-9	TRBJ1-3	.
TGCGCCAGCAGAAGGACAGGGTTGTCCAATGAGCAGTTCTTC	CASRRTGLSNEQFF	.	TRBV4-3	TRBJ2-1	TRBD1
TGCGCCAGCAGCTTGGCGGACACCGGGGAGCTGTTTTTT	CASSLADTGELFF	.	TRBV5-1	TRBJ2-2	.
TGTGCCAGCAGAGGGGAGGCCGGGGAGCTGTTTTTT	CASRGEAGELFF	few	TRBV11-3	TRBJ2-2	.
TGTGCCAGCACTACCGGGACAGGCTACAATGAGCAGTTCTTC	CASTTGTGYNEQFF	.	TRBV2	TRBJ2-1	TRBD1
TGCGCCAGCAGTCAGCTTGGGCATGAGACAGATACGCAGTATTTT	CASSQLGHETDTQYF	.	TRBV5-1	TRBJ2-3	.
TGTGCCAGCAGCGTAGGGGGGACAGGCTCCTACGAGCAGTACTTC	CASSVGGTGSYEQYF	.	TRBV9	TRBJ2-7	TRBD1
TGCGCCAGCAGCTTTACAGGGCTCGAAGTTAATGAGCAGTTCTTC	CASSFTGLEVNEQFF	.	TRBV5-1	TRBJ2-1	.
TGTGCCAGCAGCTCGGGACAACCGGGGGAGACCCAGTACTTC	CASSSGQPGETQYF	.	TRBV7-3	TRBJ2-5	.
TGCAGCGAAAAAACTAGCGGGGGAAATACGCAGTATTTT	CSEKTSGGNTQYF	.	TRBV29-1	TRBJ2-3	TRBD2
TGCGCCAGCAGCTTGATCAGCGGGGGTCCCTACGAGCAGTACTTC	CASSLISGGPYEQYF	.	TRBV5-1	TRBJ2-7	TRBD2
TGTGCCAGCAGTGAAGGACAGGGTTTTAACTATGGCTACACCTTC	CASSEGQGFNYGYTF	few	TRBV25-1	TRBJ1-2	TRBD1
TGTGCCAGCAGAGCGGGGGCAGATACGCAGTATTTT	CASRAGADTQYF	.	TRBV6-5	TRBJ2-3	TRBD2
TGTGCCAGCAGTGATCCGGGACTAGGGAACACCGGGGAGCTGTTTTTT	CASSDPGLGNTGELFF	.	TRBV25-1	TRBJ2-2	TRBD2
TGCAGTGCTACGACAGGGGGGGTTTTCTTCTTC	CSATTGGVFFF	few	TRBV20-1	TRBJ2-1	TRBD1
TGCGCCAGCAGCTTGAGGCGGGAGGAGTCCTACGAGCAGTACTTC	CASSLRREESYEQYF	.	TRBV5-1	TRBJ2-7	TRBD2
TGTGCCAGCAGCGGCGGGACAGGGCGCGACGAGCAGTACTTC	CASSGGTGRDEQYF	.	TRBV9	TRBJ2-7	TRBD1